One sample yielded the 32 T cell receptor beta chains listed below, sequenced in a study of glioma-infiltrating T cells after dendritic cell vaccination (dated by TCRdb to 2016 to 2017). The intended sense of this specimen's time point label: after dendritic cell vaccination, including at tumor progression/relapse. Libraries were made using the immunoSEQ multiplex PCR assay. TCRdb re-hosts the immuneACCESS table, in-frame sequences only. Its copies lack some clones; in the studies checked, an unresolved V gene accounts for under half of them, and the cause for the rest is not known. The sample profile shows 100,000 or so clones; approximately 80% of them were found once. Of the sample, 5.4% falls within the top ten clones. The specimen comprised blood, sampled after dendritic cell vaccination. These receptor sequences come from a human donor with glioblastoma.

V usage is TRBV2 and J usage is TRBJ1-1; TRBD1 matches at 8 bases. Per the germline V gene, CDR1 is SNHLY and CDR2 is FYNNEI. V lost 4 bases to trimming and J lost 2 bases; unmatched junction nucleotides: 3. This CDR3 region has 14 residues. The CDR3 DNA sequence: TGTGCCAGCAGTGCGCAGGGGGCCAACACTGAAGCTTTCTTT. This codes for CASSAQGANTEAFF.

The genes are TRBV7-2 and TRBJ2-7; 8 bases fit TRBD2. The germline V gene has CDR1 SGHTA and CDR2 FQGNSA. V shed 5 bases and J 1 base; nucleotides not matched to a gene: 10. This CDR3 has 16 amino acids. CDR3 loop: CASSDRWSGGSYEQYF. CDR3 DNA: TGTGCCAGCAGCGACAGGTGGAGCGGGGGATCCTACGAGCAGTACTTC.

V usage is TRBV4-1 and J usage is TRBJ1-2; TRBD1 is a possible D gene (6 bases). Germline loops: CDR1 MGHRA, CDR2 YSYEKL. Trimming left V 2 bases short and J 6 bases short, with 10 bases between. CDR3 length: 13 residues. The DNA of the CDR3 is TGCGCCAGCAGCCAACAGGGGATTGATGGCTACACCTTC. Translation gives CASSQQGIDGYTF.

The chain employs TRBV29-1 and TRBJ1-1; 10 bases line up with TRBD1. The CDR3 loop spans 17 amino acids. The V segment lost 7 bases and the J segment 3 bases; nucleotides outside the gene matches: 17. Germline V gene lookup returns CDR1 SQVTM and CDR2 ANQGSEA. This CDR3 is CSARGNRDRGLHTEAFF. The CDR3 region has the DNA TGCAGCGCGCGGGGGAACCGGGACAGGGGTCTCCACACTGAAGCTTTCTTT.

The chain employs TRBV4-1 and TRBJ2-1, with 7 bases aligning to TRBD2. Per the germline V gene, CDR1 is MGHRA and CDR2 is YSYEKL. V gave up 3 bases and J gave up 1 base; unmatched junction bases: 9. This CDR3 spans 17 amino acids. CDR3 sequence reads: CASSHNLADPSYNEQFF. In DNA form, the CDR3 reads TGCGCCAGCAGCCACAACCTAGCGGACCCTTCCTACAATGAGCAGTTCTTC.

The CDR3 sequence: CASSLSGVNEQFF. CDR3 coding DNA: TGTGCCAGCAGCTTATCCGGGGTAAACGAGCAGTTCTTC. The rearrangement links TRBV7-3 to TRBJ2-1; TRBD2 is a possible D gene (5 bases). Germline V gene data show CDR1 as SGHTA and CDR2 as FQGTGA. V was clipped by 2 bases and J by 10 bases, with 12 bases between them. The CDR3 is made up of 13 amino acids.

This chain uses TRBV2 with TRBJ1-5; D may be TRBD1 (6 bases). V was cut by 6 bases and J by 6 bases, with 12 bases left in between. The length of the CDR3 is 13 residues. Germline CDR1 is SNHLY and CDR2 is FYNNEI. The CDR3 sequence: CASRQGLVQPQHF. The CDR3 DNA is TGTGCCAGCAGACAGGGCCTAGTTCAGCCCCAGCATTTT.

V gene TRBV5-1 combines with J gene TRBJ1-5; perhaps TRBD1 as D (5 bases). V was trimmed by 1 base and J by 5 bases, leaving 13 bases between them. CDR3 length: 15 amino acids. Germline V gives CDR1 SGHRS, CDR2 YFSETQ. The CDR3 region is CASSLWPGMDQPQHF. The DNA for the CDR3 is TGCGCCAGCAGCTTGTGGCCAGGGATGGATCAGCCCCAGCATTTT.

The V and J genes are TRBV18 and TRBJ2-7; D gene unclear. The CDR3 has 13 residues. In germline, CDR1 is KGHSH, CDR2 LQKENI. The V end lost 4 bases, the J end lost 6 bases, and 13 bases lay between the germline ends. The CDR3 region has the DNA TGTGCCAGCTCACTTAAAACGGTCTCCGAGCAGTACTTC. Protein product: CASSLKTVSEQYF.

This rearrangement joins TRBV18 to TRBJ1-1, with D tentatively TRBD1 (5 bases). V lost 5 bases and J 2 bases, leaving 12 bases between the germline ends. Germline CDR1 and CDR2: KGHSH and LQKENI. This CDR3 has 14 residues. The CDR3 nucleotides are TGTGCCAGCTCAAGAGCCAGGGATAACACTGAAGCTTTCTTT. Its protein product is CASSRARDNTEAFF.

The chain couples TRBV7-2 to TRBJ2-5; 8 nucleotides agree with TRBD1. Trimming took 4 bases from V and 1 from J; bases not matched to a gene: 5. The CDR3 spans 15 residues. CDR1 and CDR2 (germline): SGHTA, FQGNSA. The DNA of the CDR3 is TGTGCCAGCAGCTCAGGACAGGGAACCCAAGAGACCCAGTACTTC. Protein product: CASSSGQGTQETQYF. The variable domain in full, with the rest retrieved from reference TRBV7-2 and TRBJ2-5, is GAGVSQSPSNKVTEKGKDVELRCDPISGHTALYWYRQSLGQGLEFLIYFQGNSAPDKSGLPSDRFSAERTGGSVSTLTIQRTQQEDSAVYLCASSSGQGTQETQYFGPGTRLLVL.

The chain uses TRBV27 and TRBJ2-7; 9 nucleotides align to TRBD1. The CDR3 runs 14 residues. Losses at the gene ends were 6 bases for V and 4 bases for J; bases not matched to a gene: 7. Germline CDR1 is MNHEY and CDR2 is SMNVEV (reference sequence). The CDR3 DNA reads as TGTGCCAGCAGCTTCGGGACAGGGTGGTACGAGCAGTACTTC. Protein product: CASSFGTGWYEQYF.

The rearrangement joins TRBV9 to TRBJ1-2, with TRBD1 matching over 7 bases. The germline V gene has CDR1 SGDLS and CDR2 YYNGEE. V lost 6 bases and J lost 6; bases outside the gene matches: 11. This CDR3 is built from 14 residues. The CDR3 sequence is CASNLSGQEDGYTF. CDR3 sequence (DNA): TGTGCCAGCAACCTATCCGGACAGGAGGATGGCTACACCTTC.

Only one count was recorded for this clone. The rearrangement links TRBV18 to TRBJ2-5; D unresolved. The CDR3 has 12 residues. V lost 1 base and J lost 8, with 8 bases in between. Germline CDR1 reads KGHSH; CDR2 reads LQKENI. The CDR3 here is CASSPHEDTQYF. Written as DNA, the CDR3 is TGTGCCAGCTCACCACATGAGGATACCCAGTACTTC.

This CDR3 reads CASSQGEFREQYF. CDR3 nucleotides: TGTGCCAGCAGCCAGGGCGAATTTCGCGAGCAGTACTTC. This chain links TRBV14 with TRBJ2-5; D uncertain. The DNA end favors TRBJ2-7, so the J call may be wrong. The CDR3 sequence is 13 residues long. The germline V gene has CDR1 SGHDN and CDR2 FVKESK.

This clone was observed once. The rearrangement joins TRBV28 to TRBJ1-1; D is unclear. Germline V gene data show CDR1 as MDHEN and CDR2 as SYDVKM. The V end was cut by 7 bases, the J end by 7 bases, with 10 bases between. This CDR3 contains 11 residues. The DNA for the CDR3 is TGTGCCAGCACCGCGTCGGGTGAAGCTTTCTTT. It is translated as CASTASGEAFF.

This chain connects TRBV19 to TRBJ1-1; unclear D gene. The CDR3 has 10 amino acids. V was cut by 5 bases and J by 10 bases, with 8 bases left in between. Germline V CDR1 and CDR2: LNHDA, SQIVND (reference sequence). The chain's CDR3 is CASSREIAFF. In DNA, the CDR3 is TGTGCCAGTAGTCGGGAGATAGCTTTCTTT.

This chain connects TRBV7-2 to TRBJ2-7; 10 bases match TRBD1. CDR3 size: 13 residues. V gave up 4 bases and J gave up 7 bases; unmatched junction bases: 4. CDR1 and CDR2 from the germline V gene are SGHTA and FQGNSA. This chain's CDR3 is CASSSDRGAEQYF. CDR3 in DNA: TGTGCCAGCAGCTCGGACAGGGGGGCTGAGCAGTACTTC.

The rearrangement joins TRBV4-2 to TRBJ2-7; the match to TRBD2 covers 10 bases. CDR1 is LGHNA and CDR2 is YNFKEQ in the germline V gene. The J segment lost 0 bases and the V segment lost 0 bases, leaving 11 bases of the junction unmatched. This CDR3 is built from 19 residues. CDR3 sequence reads: CASSQELGTSGVGSYEQYF. The CDR3 nucleotides read TGTGCCAGCAGCCAAGAATTAGGAACTAGCGGGGTAGGCTCCTACGAGCAGTACTTC.

This clone has just a few counts. The chain carries TRBV5-1 and TRBJ1-2; D is undetermined. The germline V and J ends were trimmed by 4 bases and 5 bases, with 6 bases remaining between them. CDR3 length: 11 residues. Germline V CDR1 and CDR2: SGHRS, YFSETQ. CDR3 DNA: TGCGCCAGCAGCGGCCTGTATGGCTACACCTTC. Protein product: CASSGLYGYTF.

The chain combines TRBV4-1 with TRBJ1-1, with TRBD1 identical over 8 bases. The CDR3 length is 15 residues. V lost 4 bases, J lost 1 base, and 5 bases stayed unmatched. Germline CDR1 MGHRA, CDR2 YSYEKL. The CDR3 is CASSPTGTGNTEAFF. The CDR3 nucleotides read TGCGCCAGCAGCCCCACAGGGACAGGGAACACTGAAGCTTTCTTT.

The chain joins TRBV28 to TRBJ2-5; no reliable D call. With 2 bases removed from V and 0 bases from J, the gap between germline ends came to 7 bases. Germline V gene sequence: CDR1 MDHEN, CDR2 SYDVKM. CDR3 length: 14 amino acids. Here the CDR3 reads CASSLAYHQETQYF. As DNA, the CDR3 is TGTGCCAGCAGTTTAGCGTATCACCAAGAGACCCAGTACTTC.

This chain joins TRBV7-3 and TRBJ2-3; 11 nucleotides line up with TRBD1. This CDR3 has 15 amino acids. With V trimmed by 5 bases and J by 5 bases, 6 bases remained unmatched. Per germline, CDR1 SGHTA and CDR2 FQGTGA. Here the CDR3 DNA reads TGTGCCAGCAGCCTAGAGGACAGGGGGCGAGATACGCAGTATTTT. Encoded protein: CASSLEDRGRDTQYF.

In nucleotides, the CDR3 is TGTGCCTCCACCGGGCTAGCGGGGGGGGGAGATACGCAGTATTTT. This encodes CASTGLAGGGDTQYF. The J gene is TRBJ2-3, the V gene TRBV5-6, with 12 bases lining up with TRBD2. The germline V gene has CDR1 SGHDT and CDR2 YYEEEE. The CDR3 loop spans 15 amino acids. The V gene end was trimmed by 10 bases and the J gene end by 5 bases; junction bases not matched to a gene: 11.

The genes are TRBV5-1 and TRBJ2-3; no clear D gene. V lost 3 bases, J lost 0 bases, and 8 bases lay in between. The CDR3 is 14 residues long. The germline CDR1 and CDR2 sequences are SGHRS and YFSETQ. CDR3 sequence (DNA): TGCGCCAGCAGCTATTCTTTTAGCACAGATACGCAGTATTTT. Translation: CASSYSFSTDTQYF.

The rearrangement joins TRBV19 to TRBJ2-1; D is undetermined. The CDR3 has 12 amino acids. V was cut by 9 bases and J by 3 bases, with 9 bases left in between. Looked up from germline, CDR1 is LNHDA and CDR2 is SQIVND (reference sequence). The DNA of the CDR3 is TGTGCCAGGGCGGCTTTCTACAATGAGCAGTTCTTC. Protein sequence: CARAAFYNEQFF.

The chain has TRBV7-9 and TRBJ2-3, with 10 positions matching TRBD2. With V trimmed by 3 bases and J by 4 bases, 16 bases remained unmatched. In germline, CDR1 is SEHNR, CDR2 FQNEAQ (reference sequence). CDR3 length: 19 amino acids. The CDR3 coding sequence is TGTGCCAGCAGCTTGCGTGGCTTAGGAGCGGGGGGGCGGTCAGATACGCAGTATTTT. Encoded protein: CASSLRGLGAGGRSDTQYF.

The CDR3 coding sequence is TGTGCCAGCAGTTACGGGGGGGTGGGCACTGAAGCTTTCTTT. Its translation: CASSYGGVGTEAFF. The J gene is TRBJ1-1, the V gene TRBV6-5; D is possibly TRBD1 (5 bases). Germline CDR1 and CDR2: MNHEY and SVGAGI. The V end lost 2 bases, the J end lost 4 bases, and 11 bases lay between the germline ends. The CDR3 has 14 amino acids.

The CDR3 DNA sequence: TGTGCCAGCAGCTTAGTAGGACTAGTCCAGTTCTTC. This codes for CASSLVGLVQFF. J is TRBJ2-1 and V is TRBV11-2; 7 nucleotides agree with TRBD2. Germline CDR1 SGHAT, CDR2 FQNNGV. Trimming removed 1 base from V and 13 bases from J; junction bases left unmatched: 4. This CDR3 spans 12 amino acids.

The CDR3 loop is CASSLDTITEAFF. CDR3 DNA: TGTGCCAGCAGCTTGGACACGATTACTGAAGCTTTCTTT. The chain recombines TRBV11-2 with TRBJ1-1, with a tentative D call TRBD1 (5 bases). The V end lost 3 bases, the J end lost 5 bases, and 10 bases lay between the germline ends. This CDR3 region has 13 residues. Looked up from germline, CDR1 is SGHAT and CDR2 is FQNNGV.

The CDR3 DNA sequence: TGTGCCAGCAGTTTAAGGGGACAGGGGGCGCCCCCCTACGAGCAGTACTTC. Translation: CASSLRGQGAPPYEQYF. The chain links TRBV27 to TRBJ2-7, with 12 positions matching TRBD1. Unmatched junction bases numbered 7, after V lost 2 bases and J lost 2 bases. This CDR3 contains 17 residues. CDR1 and CDR2 from the germline V gene are MNHEY and SMNVEV (reference sequence).

The chain employs TRBV30 and TRBJ1-5; D possibly corresponds to TRBD1 (6 bases). CDR1 and CDR2 (germline): GTSNPN, SVGIG (reference sequence). This CDR3 has 15 residues. Between the trimmed V and J ends, which lost 0 bases and 3 bases, there was a span of 12 bases. The CDR3 is CAWSVQGPNNQPQHF. Written as DNA, the CDR3 is TGTGCCTGGAGTGTACAGGGTCCTAACAATCAGCCCCAGCATTTT.